This is a list of T cell receptor beta chains from one sample in a study of cytomegalovirus exposure and HLA in healthy donors. Sequenced by immunoSEQ multiplex PCR; TCRdb stores in-frame clones only, minus some. The repertoire consists of 100,000 to 150,000 clones, with around 80% occurring once and the leading ten covering under 0.3%. Sequencing input: PBMCs. These receptors were collected from a middle-aged man in good health and CMV-seronegative. CDR3s include the opening cysteine and the closing phenylalanine or tryptophan. A D gene is named only where the DNA matches it firmly. Only part of the rows carry a size: once, few, many, or a class if the clone is expanded.

J,size,D,V,DNA,CDR3
TRBJ1-5,-,-,TRBV4-3,TGCGCCAGCAGCCAAGTACAGGGCTCCAACCAGCCCCAGCATTTT,CASSQVQGSNQPQHF
TRBJ2-2,once,TRBD1,TRBV30,TGTGCCTACCAACGGGACAGGGGGCCTATCGGGGAGCTGTTTTTT,CAYQRDRGPIGELFF
TRBJ2-4,-,TRBD1,TRBV5-4,TGTGCCAGTCTGAAGGACAGGGGGGAAAACATTCAGTACTTC,CASLKDRGENIQYF
TRBJ2-4,-,TRBD2,TRBV4-2,TGTGCCAGCGGACTAGCGGACCCTATCTCCAAAAACATTCAGTACTTC,CASGLADPISKNIQYF
TRBJ2-3,-,-,TRBV7-9,TGTGCCAGCAGCCCAGTACAGGTTATCACAGATACGCAGTATTTT,CASSPVQVITDTQYF
TRBJ2-4,-,-,TRBV23-1,TGCGCCAGCAGTCTGTCCGGGGAGGACTTGGTTGCAAACATTCAGTACTTC,CASSLSGEDLVANIQYF
TRBJ2-5,once,TRBD1,TRBV4-3,TGCGCCAGCAGCCAAGTGGGGACAGAAGAGACCCAGTACTTC,CASSQVGTEETQYF
TRBJ1-3,-,-,TRBV4-1,TGCGCCAGCAGCCAGGACAGCGGAAACACCATATATTTT,CASSQDSGNTIYF
TRBJ2-4,-,TRBD2,TRBV7-9,TGTGCCAGCAGCCGGGGGGGGATCAAAAACATTCAGTACTTC,CASSRGGIKNIQYF
TRBJ1-2,once,-,TRBV7-2,TGTGCCAGCAGCTTCGGAGGGGTTAACTATGGCTACACCTTC,CASSFGGVNYGYTF